This TCR beta chain was sequenced during a study of CD8+ T cells in alopecia areata. Study outcomes and limitations: Clonality exceeded that of normal scalp in lesional scalp, most notably in alopecia totalis/universalis.

The CDR3 spans 14 residues. V lost 1 base and J lost 6, with 13 bases in between. In germline, CDR1 is MNHEY, CDR2 SVGAGI. Extracted from the samples, RNA was reverse transcribed into cDNA to serve as the sequencing template. Clones were sequenced by immunoSEQ multiplex PCR, and TCRdb holds only the in-frame ones, with some missing. The data show about 150,000 clones, roughly 48% seen once. This clone has just a few counts. Its cognate antigen is unknown. Input material: CD4+ T cells sorted from blood. The TCR sequence derives from a human donor with alopecia areata. The chain employs TRBV6-5 and TRBJ2-7; D unclear. CDR3 DNA: TGTGCCAGCAGTTACTTCGGCGGAGTCGGCGAGCAGTACTTC. Translated: CASSYFGGVGEQYF.